This TCR beta chain was recovered during a study of radiation and T cells in renal cell carcinoma. Study details: Nephrectomy followed 15 Gy stereotactic body radiation by 4 weeks.

Using immunoSEQ multiplex PCR, the repertoire was profiled, and TCRdb retains in-frame clones only, with some absent. The sample holds some 120,000 clones, about 81% seen once. The trim removed 1 base at V and 5 bases at J, leaving 5 bases unmatched. The CDR3 extends over 15 amino acids. In germline, CDR1 is SGHDT, CDR2 YYEEEE. This clone was observed a single time. Its antigen is currently unknown. General study findings and limits: Baseline intratumoral clonotype presence is unknown without pretreatment biopsies.

The time point denotes: blood 2 weeks post-SBRT. Treatment here: 15 Gy SBRT to primary tumor, nephrectomy 4 weeks later. Serial blood draws occurred at baseline and 2 and 4 weeks post-SBRT. The patient's renal cell carcinoma had clear cell pathology. The chain joins TRBV5-6 to TRBJ2-3, with TRBD1 matching over 9 bases. The sequences come from blood, collected from a patient whose treatment included radiotherapy and nephrectomy. This sequence originates from a woman aged 55-69 years with renal cell carcinoma. The CDR3, as DNA: TGTGCCAGCAGCTTGATCCAGGACAGGGGAGATACGCAGTATTTT. It codes for CASSLIQDRGDTQYF.